This is a list of T cell receptor beta chains from one sample in a study of response to subunit inactivated influenza vaccine. MiXCR, run by TCRdb on the RT-PCR reads, gives a single entry per CDR3 protein. The data contain approximately 700,000 distinct CDR3 sequences, approximately 15% of them seen just once; the ten biggest clones take up approximately 6.5%. The material sequenced was PBMCs from blood, taken around 15 days before vaccination. The receptors were gathered from a man aged 45-65 years who received an inactivated influenza vaccine. Both conserved end residues are part of each CDR3. The D gene is left open where the match is weak. For some rows the clone size is stated as once, few or many, or as a class when expanded; others skip it.

V gene,clone size,J gene,D gene,CDR3 protein,CDR3 DNA
TRBV7-9,.,TRBJ2-1,.,CASSLGGLVGSYNEQFF,TGTGCCAGCAGCTTAGGTGGGCTAGTGGGTTCCTACAATGAGCAGTTCTTC
TRBV6-1,few,TRBJ1-2,.,CASSEAQGSYGYTF,TGTGCCAGCAGTGAAGCTCAGGGGTCCTATGGCTACACCTTC
TRBV15,.,TRBJ2-3,TRBD2,CATSRGLAGQDTQYF,TGTGCCACCAGCAGGGGACTAGCGGGACAGGATACGCAGTATTTT
TRBV7-8,few,TRBJ2-3,TRBD2,CASSLASRGFTDTQYF,TGTGCCAGCAGCTTAGCCTCGCGGGGGTTCACAGATACGCAGTATTTT
TRBV2,once,TRBJ1-2,TRBD1,CALSGGTGTGGARNYGYTF,TGTGCCCTCAGTGGAGGAACCGGGACAGGGGGAGCACGTAACTATGGCTACACCTTC
TRBV1,few,TRBJ1-4,.,CTSSQEAGEKLFF,TGCACCAGCAGCCAAGAGGCAGGTGAAAAACTGTTTTTT
TRBV11-3,few,TRBJ2-5,.,CASSLNIGETQYF,TGTGCCAGCAGCTTAAACATCGGGGAGACCCAGTACTTC
TRBV2,.,TRBJ2-3,TRBD1,CASSRQGAPQDTQYF,TGTGCCAGCAGCCGACAGGGGGCCCCGCAAGATACGCAGTATTTT
TRBV10-3,few,TRBJ1-3,.,CAISEAPGSGNTIYF,TGTGCCATCAGTGAGGCGCCAGGCTCTGGAAACACCATATATTTT
TRBV5-6,many,TRBJ2-2,.,CASSLVRGLSITGELFF,TGTGCCAGCAGCTTGGTCAGGGGCCTATCGATCACCGGGGAGCTGTTTTTT
TRBV4-1,few,TRBJ2-6,.,CASSQAHLSGANVLTF,TGCGCCAGCAGCCAAGCGCACTTGTCTGGGGCCAACGTCCTGACTTTC
TRBV29-1,many,TRBJ2-1,TRBD2,CSVPGLAGYTNEQFF,TGCAGCGTTCCGGGACTAGCGGGATACACGAATGAGCAGTTCTTC
TRBV6-2/TRBV6-3,few,TRBJ2-5,.,CASRIAGGGQETQYF,TGTGCCAGCAGGATCGCAGGGGGGGGACAAGAGACCCAGTACTTC
TRBV20-1,.,TRBJ2-7,.,CSVGPLGEQYF,TGCAGTGTTGGCCCCTTAGGCGAGCAGTACTTC
TRBV4-2,.,TRBJ1-2,.,CASSQSSGDANYGYTF,TGTGCCAGCAGCCAGTCCTCGGGAGATGCTAACTATGGCTACACCTTC
TRBV2,.,TRBJ2-7,.,CASSEERTPHGEQYF,TGTGCCAGCAGTGAGGAACGGACACCTCACGGGGAGCAGTACTTC
TRBV28,few,TRBJ2-1,TRBD2,CASSLGIMFEREGDEQFF,TGTGCCAGCAGTTTGGGCATAATGTTTGAGCGGGAGGGTGATGAGCAGTTCTTC
TRBV5-1,few,TRBJ2-7,TRBD1,CASNLADRGYEQYF,TGCGCCAGCAACTTGGCCGACAGGGGGTACGAGCAGTACTTC
TRBV20-1,.,TRBJ1-1,.,CSAREIPSSEAFF,TGCAGTGCTAGAGAGATACCCAGTTCTGAAGCTTTCTTT
TRBV14,.,TRBJ2-1,TRBD2,CASSRHSGSYEQFF,TGTGCCAGCAGCCGGCATAGCGGGAGCTATGAGCAGTTCTTC
TRBV20-1,.,TRBJ2-1,TRBD2,CSARDPSGRAGPEQFF,TGCAGTGCTAGAGATCCTAGCGGGAGGGCCGGGCCTGAGCAGTTCTTC
TRBV20-1,few,TRBJ2-5,.,CSASRELETQYF,TGCAGTGCTAGCCGGGAGTTGGAGACCCAGTACTTC
TRBV12-3/TRBV12-4,few,TRBJ2-5,.,CASTLAVLEETQYF,TGTGCCAGCACCTTGGCAGTTTTGGAAGAGACCCAGTACTTC
TRBV5-1,.,TRBJ2-6,TRBD1,CASCPGQGFSGANVLTF,TGCGCCAGCTGCCCGGGACAGGGGTTCTCTGGGGCCAACGTCCTGACTTTC
TRBV19,.,TRBJ2-6,.,CASTNRGGANVLTF,TGTGCCAGTACGAATCGGGGGGGGGCCAACGTCCTGACTTTC
TRBV7-2,many,TRBJ2-6,.,CASSLSIAAYSGANVLTF,TGTGCCAGCAGCTTATCAATTGCTGCATACTCTGGGGCCAACGTCCTGACTTTC
TRBV12-3/TRBV12-4,.,TRBJ2-2,.,CASSPHREIGVTGELFF,TGTGCCAGCAGTCCTCACAGGGAAATAGGAGTAACCGGGGAGCTGTTTTTT
TRBV28,few,TRBJ1-1,TRBD1,CASSFNLGQQLNTEAFF,TGTGCCAGCAGTTTTAACTTGGGACAGCAACTGAACACTGAAGCTTTCTTT
TRBV12-3/TRBV12-4,many,TRBJ2-2,TRBD1,CASSRTRTGSSTGELFF,TGTGCCAGCAGCCGGACAAGGACAGGCTCAAGCACCGGGGAGCTGTTTTTT
TRBV7-2,.,TRBJ2-1,TRBD2,CASSLNAGTSGRNEQFF,TGTGCCAGCAGCTTAAACGCTGGGACTAGCGGACGCAATGAGCAGTTCTTC
TRBV5-6,.,TRBJ2-2,.,CASSRGAINTGELFF,TGTGCCAGCAGCCGCGGGGCGATCAACACCGGGGAGCTGTTTTTT
TRBV7-2,few,TRBJ2-3,.,CASRGSSTDTQYF,TGTGCCAGCAGGGGTTCTAGCACAGATACGCAGTATTTT
TRBV27,few,TRBJ2-5,.,CASSLRANTYQETQYF,TGTGCCAGCAGTTTAAGGGCCAATACGTACCAAGAGACCCAGTACTTC
TRBV15,few,TRBJ2-1,.,CATSTPGQGKHNEQFF,TGTGCCACCAGCACCCCGGGGCAGGGGAAACACAATGAGCAGTTCTTC
TRBV20-1,few,TRBJ2-1,TRBD2,CSARALVGGYNEQFF,TGCAGTGCTAGGGCCCTTGTGGGAGGGTACAATGAGCAGTTCTTC
TRBV20-1,few,TRBJ1-6,TRBD1,CSGRDRDNSPLHF,TGCAGTGGCCGGGACAGAGATAATTCACCCCTCCACTTT
TRBV25-1,few,TRBJ1-4,.,CASSESMGGWSEKLFF,TGTGCCAGCAGTGAATCGATGGGGGGGTGGAGTGAAAAACTGTTTTTT
TRBV5-1,few,TRBJ2-3,TRBD2,CASSSGTSGGTDTQYF,TGCGCCAGCAGCTCCGGGACTAGCGGGGGCACAGATACGCAGTATTTT
TRBV3-1,.,TRBJ2-1,TRBD2,CASSQITSGGATYNEQFF,TGTGCCAGCAGCCAGATAACTAGCGGGGGGGCCACCTACAATGAGCAGTTCTTC
TRBV5-1,.,TRBJ2-5,TRBD1,CASSPGTDRGAGETQYF,TGCGCCAGCAGCCCAGGAACGGACAGGGGGGCGGGAGAGACCCAGTACTTC
TRBV25-1,.,TRBJ2-7,TRBD2,CASSENMGLEVEQYF,TGTGCCAGCAGTGAGAATATGGGACTAGAGGTCGAGCAGTACTTC
TRBV5-1,.,TRBJ2-5,.,CASSLARQGRGETQYF,TGCGCCAGCAGCTTGGCCAGACAGGGGAGGGGAGAGACCCAGTACTTC
TRBV12-3/TRBV12-4,many,TRBJ2-1,TRBD2,CASSFLAGSEQFF,TGTGCCAGCAGTTTCCTAGCGGGATCTGAGCAGTTCTTC
TRBV12-3/TRBV12-4,few,TRBJ2-7,TRBD2,CASRIRNGREQYF,TGTGCCAGCAGGATCAGAAACGGGAGGGAGCAGTACTTC
TRBV6-2/TRBV6-3,.,TRBJ2-7,TRBD2,CASTVLAGATYEQYF,TGTGCCAGCACTGTACTAGCGGGAGCTACCTACGAGCAGTACTTC